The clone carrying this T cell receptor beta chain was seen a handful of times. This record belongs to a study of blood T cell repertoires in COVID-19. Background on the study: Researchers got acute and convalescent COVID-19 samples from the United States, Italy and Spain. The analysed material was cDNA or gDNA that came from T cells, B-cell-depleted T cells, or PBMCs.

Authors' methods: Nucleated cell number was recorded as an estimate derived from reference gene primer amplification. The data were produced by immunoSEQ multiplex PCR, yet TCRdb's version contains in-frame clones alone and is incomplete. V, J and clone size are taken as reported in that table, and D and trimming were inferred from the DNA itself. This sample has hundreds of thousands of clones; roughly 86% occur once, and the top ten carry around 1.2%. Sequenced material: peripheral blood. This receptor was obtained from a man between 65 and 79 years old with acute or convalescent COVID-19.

Here the CDR3 DNA reads TGTGCCAGCAGCTCTAGCGGGAGGGGGTACAATGAGCAGTTCTTC. It encodes CASSSSGRGYNEQFF. V is TRBV28 and J is TRBJ2-1; TRBD2 agrees at 12 bases. Per germline, CDR1 MDHEN and CDR2 SYDVKM. This CDR3 comprises 15 residues. J was trimmed by 4 bases and V by 6 bases; bases with no gene match: 4.